A selection of T cell receptor beta chains follows, all from one sample in a study of response to subunit inactivated influenza vaccine. TCRdb called the RT-PCR reads again in MiXCR, with one record for every CDR3 protein. The top ten hold about 10% of the sample, which has around 570,000 distinct CDR3 sequences, 11% seen once. The data also belong to a second study, concerning T cells expressing NK-cell markers.

The specimen was PBMCs from blood, collected on the day of vaccination. These receptors were obtained from a man aged 50 to 59 who received an inactivated influenza vaccine. Each CDR3 is given with its conserved first and last residue. The D gene is left open where the match is weak. Rows give clone size only sometimes, using once, few, many, or a class for an expanded clone.

d_gene	j_gene	v_gene	abundance	CDR3aa	CDR3nt
TRBD1	TRBJ2-1	TRBV20-1	few	CSARRGTGYRLEFNEQFF	TGCAGTGCTCGCCGGGGGACAGGGTATAGGCTAGAGTTCAATGAGCAGTTCTTC
-	TRBJ1-1	TRBV12-3/TRBV12-4	few	CASSPMGYVKGAFF	TGTGCCAGCAGCCCAATGGGGTATGTTAAAGGCGCTTTCTTT
-	TRBJ1-1	TRBV12-3/TRBV12-4	many	CASSPANFVGAFF	TGTGCCAGCAGCCCAGCCAACTTTGTGGGGGCTTTCTTT
-	TRBJ2-7	TRBV7-6	-	CASSPIGGLEEQYF	TGTGCCAGCAGCCCAATTGGGGGCCTGGAGGAGCAGTACTTC
-	TRBJ1-4	TRBV7-2	many	CASSRRATNEKLFF	TGTGCCAGCAGCAGACGGGCAACTAATGAAAAACTGTTTTTT
-	TRBJ2-1	TRBV5-5	-	CASSLVGLGTAPYNEQFF	TGTGCCAGCAGCTTGGTGGGCTTGGGGACTGCCCCCTACAATGAGCAGTTCTTC
-	TRBJ2-3	TRBV7-9	-	CASSWVNTQYF	TGTGCCAGCAGCTGGGTGAATACGCAGTATTTT
-	TRBJ2-4	TRBV5-4	-	CASSLWGGKNIQYF	TGTGCCAGCAGCTTGTGGGGCGGCAAAAACATTCAGTACTTC
-	TRBJ1-4	TRBV13	many	CASSLAHTREKLFF	TGTGCCAGCAGCTTAGCCCATACAAGGGAAAAACTGTTTTTT
TRBD2	TRBJ2-3	TRBV11-1	once	CASSHGRGAGRLNTDTQYF	TGTGCCAGCAGCCACGGGCGTGGAGCGGGAAGACTTAACACAGATACGCAGTATTTT
TRBD2	TRBJ2-3	TRBV7-8	few	CASSLAGRGAPPDTQYF	TGTGCCAGCAGCTTAGCAGGGCGGGGGGCCCCTCCGGATACGCAGTATTTT
-	TRBJ2-3	TRBV7-8	few	CASSSDRTSTDTQYF	TGTGCCAGCAGCTCGGACCGTACGAGCACAGATACGCAGTATTTT
-	TRBJ1-5	TRBV7-2	-	CASSWDTNQPQHF	TGTGCCAGCAGCTGGGACACCAATCAGCCCCAGCATTTT
-	TRBJ1-5	TRBV21-1	-	CASSSCNRGWCNQPQHF	TGTGCCAGCAGCAGCTGCAACAGGGGGTGGTGCAATCAGCCCCAGCATTTT
TRBD1	TRBJ1-5	TRBV15	few	CATSRTGDNQPQHF	TGTGCCACCAGCCGAACAGGGGACAATCAGCCCCAGCATTTT
-	TRBJ2-3	TRBV7-2	-	CASSALQDTQYF	TGTGCCAGCAGCGCCTTACAGGATACGCAGTATTTT
-	TRBJ2-7	TRBV20-1	many	CSARDQGYEQYF	TGCAGTGCTAGAGACCAGGGCTACGAGCAGTACTTC
TRBD1	TRBJ1-1	TRBV10-3	many	CAIRQGTLYGEAFF	TGTGCCATCAGACAGGGGACCCTCTACGGTGAAGCTTTCTTT
TRBD1	TRBJ2-7	TRBV27	few	CASSLKWDRGWEQYF	TGTGCCAGCAGTTTAAAGTGGGACAGGGGGTGGGAGCAGTACTTC
-	TRBJ1-1	TRBV7-9	many	CASSLSGRLNTEAFF	TGTGCCAGCAGCCTATCAGGGAGGCTGAACACTGAAGCTTTCTTT
-	TRBJ1-6	TRBV9	-	CASSVVPGQTPLHF	TGTGCCAGCAGCGTAGTCCCAGGGCAGACACCCCTCCACTTT
-	TRBJ2-2	TRBV29-1	-	CSVETGLNTGELFF	TGCAGCGTGGAGACAGGATTGAACACCGGGGAGCTGTTTTTT
-	TRBJ2-7	TRBV20-1	few	CSARPDRAAYEQYF	TGCAGTGCTAGACCGGACAGAGCAGCCTACGAGCAGTACTTC
-	TRBJ1-2	TRBV29-1	-	CSVKEDYGYTF	TGCAGCGTCAAGGAGGACTATGGCTACACCTTC
TRBD2	TRBJ2-7	TRBV11-1	many	CASSLVALAGGLLSYEQYF	TGTGCCAGCAGCTTAGTGGCACTAGCGGGAGGACTCCTCTCCTACGAGCAGTACTTC
-	TRBJ2-7	TRBV6-2/TRBV6-3	-	CASSYHGTYEQYF	TGTGCCAGCAGTTACCACGGGACCTACGAGCAGTACTTC
TRBD1	TRBJ2-7	TRBV20-1	many	CSARVGTAYDRSEQYF	TGCAGTGCTAGAGTCGGGACAGCCTACGATAGGAGCGAGCAGTACTTC
-	TRBJ1-1	TRBV6-2/TRBV6-3	-	CASTYRPENSEAFF	TGTGCCAGCACCTATCGGCCCGAGAACTCTGAAGCTTTCTTT
-	TRBJ1-1	TRBV11-1	many	CASSWGGTEAFF	TGTGCCAGCAGCTGGGGAGGCACTGAAGCTTTCTTT
-	TRBJ2-5	TRBV5-1	few	CASSLVKTQETQYF	TGCGCCAGCAGCTTGGTAAAAACCCAAGAGACCCAGTACTTC
TRBD2	TRBJ2-5	TRBV9	many	CASSVGGRGIETQYF	TGTGCCAGCAGCGTAGGTGGGAGGGGAATAGAGACCCAGTACTTC
-	TRBJ1-2	TRBV4-2	few	CASSQDREGPGYTF	TGTGCCAGCAGCCAAGATCGGGAAGGGCCTGGCTACACCTTC
TRBD1	TRBJ2-1	TRBV7-2	-	CASSLTGGFDNEQFF	TGTGCCAGCAGCCTGACAGGGGGCTTCGACAATGAGCAGTTCTTC
TRBD1	TRBJ2-3	TRBV5-1	few	CASSTGQAKGDTQYF	TGCGCCAGCAGCACTGGACAGGCGAAGGGAGATACGCAGTATTTT
-	TRBJ2-1	TRBV30	few	CASKLYNEQFF	TGTGCCAGTAAACTCTACAATGAGCAGTTCTTC
-	TRBJ2-2	TRBV4-1	few	CASSQSARFTGELFF	TGCGCCAGCAGCCAATCAGCAAGGTTCACCGGGGAGCTGTTTTTT
-	TRBJ2-5	TRBV7-7	few	CASSLGVGVRETQYF	TGTGCCAGCAGCTTAGGGGTGGGAGTAAGGGAGACCCAGTACTTC
TRBD2	TRBJ2-1	TRBV2	once	CASKEREGREQFF	TGTGCCAGCAAGGAGCGGGAGGGGCGGGAGCAGTTCTTC
-	TRBJ1-3	TRBV4-2	-	CASSQVGGQGRASGNTIYF	TGTGCCAGCAGCCAAGTGGGGGGGCAGGGAAGGGCCTCTGGAAACACCATATATTTT
-	TRBJ2-3	TRBV6-1	few	CASSALGSTDTQYF	TGTGCCAGCAGCGCCCTGGGGAGCACAGATACGCAGTATTTT
TRBD1	TRBJ2-3	TRBV7-8	-	CASSQGQRRTDTQYF	TGTGCCAGCAGCCAGGGACAGCGACGCACAGATACGCAGTATTTT
-	TRBJ2-5	TRBV7-6	-	CASSLEGVETQYF	TGTGCCAGCAGCTTAGAAGGGGTGGAGACCCAGTACTTC
-	TRBJ1-2	TRBV4-1	many	CASSQGLRMGSYPGYTF	TGCGCCAGCAGCCAAGGATTAAGGATGGGTTCCTATCCGGGCTACACCTTC
-	TRBJ2-1	TRBV4-3	many	CASSQGVNRQFF	TGCGCCAGCAGCCAAGGAGTAAATCGGCAGTTCTTC
-	TRBJ2-5	TRBV5-1	-	CASSLLASAMSETQYF	TGCGCCAGCAGCTTACTGGCGTCTGCGATGTCGGAGACCCAGTACTTC
TRBD2	TRBJ2-3	TRBV7-2	few	CASSLERASGGYTQYF	TGTGCCAGCAGCTTAGAGAGGGCTAGCGGGGGATATACGCAGTATTTT
-	TRBJ2-1	TRBV5-1	few	CASSAHPGVVVRHNEQFF	TGCGCCAGCAGCGCCCATCCAGGTGTAGTCGTCCGACACAATGAGCAGTTCTTC
-	TRBJ2-7	TRBV27	few	CASSLSNLPSYEQYF	TGTGCCAGCAGTTTATCGAATCTTCCTTCCTACGAGCAGTACTTC
TRBD2	TRBJ2-1	TRBV12-3/TRBV12-4	-	CASSPRIPGLAGYNEQFF	TGTGCCAGCAGTCCGCGGATACCGGGACTAGCGGGGTACAATGAGCAGTTCTTC
-	TRBJ1-1	TRBV7-2	few	CASSSTTRTEAFF	TGTGCCAGCAGCTCGACCACCCGGACTGAAGCTTTCTTT
-	TRBJ2-6	TRBV11-2	-	CASSLGAGANVLTF	TGTGCCAGCAGCTTAGGGGCTGGGGCCAACGTCCTGACTTTC
-	TRBJ2-7	TRBV28	few	CASNQGWYEQYF	TGTGCCAGCAACCAGGGGTGGTACGAGCAGTACTTC
TRBD1	TRBJ2-7	TRBV5-1	-	CASSSMDRGPYEQYF	TGCGCCAGCAGCTCAATGGACAGGGGTCCCTACGAGCAGTACTTC
-	TRBJ2-7	TRBV28	-	CASVSSGTPYEQYF	TGTGCCAGCGTTTCTTCCGGGACCCCCTACGAGCAGTACTTC